The 5 T cell receptor beta chains in this list originate from one sample, sequenced in a study of cytomegalovirus exposure and HLA in healthy donors (dated 2017 in TCRdb). The library came from the immunoSEQ multiplex PCR assay. For the multiplex PCR, a mixture combining 60 forward primers for TCR Vbeta segments and 13 reverse primers for TCR Jbeta segments was used. What TCRdb holds here is the immuneACCESS table cut down to in-frame rearrangements. Part of the clones is not present; checked against another copy, under half of the missing clones reflect an unresolved V gene, and the others are unexplained. This sample gives roughly 220,000 clones in total; under 85% of them show up just once. The top ten clonotypes cover about 1.5% of the sample. Sequencing used PBMCs. All receptors derive from a man aged 50-60 years in good health and CMV-seronegative.

The V and J genes are TRBV19 and TRBJ2-2; TRBD2 agrees at 16 bases. CDR1 is LNHDA, CDR2 SQIVND, per germline (reference sequence). V lost 5 bases and J lost 3; bases outside the gene matches: 12. This CDR3 is 20 amino acids long. The DNA for the CDR3 is TGTGCCAGTAGTCCGACCGGGACTAGCGGGAGGGCCTTGGACACCGGGGAGCTGTTTTTT. This codes for CASSPTGTSGRALDTGELFF.

V usage is TRBV27 and J usage is TRBJ2-7; 11 positions agree with TRBD1. This CDR3 is 16 amino acids long. Germline loops: CDR1 MNHEY, CDR2 SMNVEV (reference sequence). The V gene end was trimmed by 5 bases and the J gene end by 2 bases; junction bases not matched to a gene: 8. CDR3 loop: CASSPGTGGFPYEQYF. DNA for the CDR3: TGTGCCAGCAGTCCCGGGACAGGGGGTTTCCCCTACGAGCAGTACTTC.

The chain combines TRBV6-5 with TRBJ2-1; D perhaps matches TRBD2 (6 bases). Trimming removed 7 bases from V and 2 bases from J, with 9 bases in between. The CDR3 totals 13 residues. The germline V gene has CDR1 MNHEY and CDR2 SVGAGI. CDR3 DNA sequence: TGTGCCAGCACGCGGGGCCCCTACAATGAGCAGTTCTTC. This codes for CASTRGPYNEQFF.

The chain couples TRBV6-5 to TRBJ1-1; D uncertain. V lost 2 bases to trimming and J lost 2 bases, with 15 bases between them. This CDR3 comprises 16 residues. The germline gives CDR1 MNHEY, CDR2 SVGAGI. Here the CDR3 DNA reads TGTGCCAGCAGTTACCGAGGGATCGCTACAAACACTGAAGCTTTCTTT. This gives the protein CASSYRGIATNTEAFF.

The chain employs TRBV28 and TRBJ2-7; D possibly corresponds to TRBD2 (6 bases). This CDR3 region has 12 residues. Deletions cut 6 bases from V and 3 bases from J, with 9 bases between. Germline V lookup: CDR1 MDHEN, CDR2 SYDVKM. The CDR3 loop is CASRSGVYEQYF. CDR3 sequence (DNA): TGTGCCAGCAGATCGGGGGTCTACGAGCAGTACTTC.